This is a list of T cell receptor beta chains from one sample in a study of identical twins. TCRdb re-called the 5' RACE reads with MiXCR, one entry per CDR3 protein. The sample records about 520,000 distinct CDR3 sequences, less than 25% being singletons. These data were likewise used in another study, on T cells expressing NK-cell markers.

The sequencing sample was made of CD4+ T cells sorted from blood. Receptors were obtained from a woman aged 18-29 years in good health. Each CDR3 is given with its conserved first and last residue. The D gene is left open where the match is weak. Expanded clones are given a class, and other clones once, few, many or no size at all.

>.|TRBJ2-2|few|TRBV12-3/TRBV12-4
CASRAAGELFF
>.|TRBJ2-5|few|TRBV10-1
CASSVGVSRGGETQYF
>.|TRBJ1-1|many|TRBV20-1
CSAPPGETEAFF
>TRBD1|TRBJ1-1|few|TRBV11-2
CASSPGTGVMNTEAFF
>TRBD1|TRBJ2-7|.|TRBV3-1
CASSPGTGKGWQYF
>.|TRBJ1-6|once|TRBV5-6
CASSSQGGGLRGSPLHF
>.|TRBJ2-1|.|TRBV19
CASSSLMGGAGFGGTYNEQFF
>.|TRBJ2-2|few|TRBV27
CASSSTYPGELFF
>.|TRBJ2-5|.|TRBV7-9
CASSSRREQETQYF
>TRBD1|TRBJ2-4|.|TRBV7-9
CASSLAGTGKNIQYF
>TRBD2|TRBJ2-1|.|TRBV5-4
CASSSPSGETYNEQFF
>.|TRBJ1-5|.|TRBV6-5
CASSYMGAGQPQHF
>.|TRBJ1-2|few|TRBV15
CATSRDRGDGYTF
>TRBD1|TRBJ1-5|few|TRBV12-3/TRBV12-4
CASTGRGGPNQPQHF
>TRBD2|TRBJ2-7|.|TRBV27
CASRENIAGGPYEQYF
>.|TRBJ1-2|.|TRBV10-1
CASSNPGAVHTF
>.|TRBJ1-2|once|TRBV6-1
CASSEDRTAHGYTF
>.|TRBJ1-1|.|TRBV27
CASSLSKGGGPNTEAFF
>.|TRBJ2-1|.|TRBV27
CASGQTTGAKFF
>.|TRBJ2-1|many|TRBV7-2
CASRRDGPNEQFF
>TRBD1|TRBJ1-2|few|TRBV20-1
CSASGQGSYGYTF
>TRBD2|TRBJ2-5|.|TRBV7-9
CASSRAGGSETQYF
>.|TRBJ2-1|.|TRBV11-2
CASSFVLGSSYNEQFF
>TRBD2|TRBJ2-5|few|TRBV20-1
CSASKLAGETQYF
>.|TRBJ1-1|many|TRBV20-1
CSAGGAQGRTEAFF
>.|TRBJ2-7|.|TRBV20-1
CSASRPQIYEQYF
>.|TRBJ1-5|few|TRBV3-1
CASSQEVGAPQHF
>TRBD1|TRBJ1-5|few|TRBV12-3/TRBV12-4
CASSSGGSSNQPQHF
>TRBD2|TRBJ2-1|.|TRBV7-9
CASRGLAYNEQFF
>.|TRBJ2-5|.|TRBV7-9
CASSMGPMYQETQYF
>TRBD2|TRBJ2-1|.|TRBV6-5
CASSYGLDYGEQFF
>.|TRBJ1-2|many|TRBV5-1
CASSRGTINYGYTF
>.|TRBJ2-1|.|TRBV2
CASSRDQGPYNEQFF
>.|TRBJ2-3|.|TRBV5-1
CASSLGGGRTRTDTQYF
>.|TRBJ2-3|.|TRBV9
CASSVIGIGGRISDTQYF
>.|TRBJ1-2|.|TRBV6-5
CASRRDGYGYTF
>.|TRBJ2-3|.|TRBV20-1
CSARDLPTDTDTQYF
>.|TRBJ2-6|.|TRBV7-9
CASRSPLGSGANVLTF
>.|TRBJ2-5|.|TRBV7-8
CASSLAQGVTAQYF
>.|TRBJ2-7|few|TRBV6-1
CASSPTAGTQGYEQYF
>.|TRBJ2-1|.|TRBV4-3
CASSQEGGHLGEQFF
>TRBD1|TRBJ1-2|.|TRBV29-1
CSVRTGDYGYTF
>TRBD2|TRBJ2-1|few|TRBV12-3/TRBV12-4
CASSPVGLAGGREQFF
>.|TRBJ1-5|.|TRBV6-2/TRBV6-3
CASSYRGASNQPQHF
>.|TRBJ2-3|.|TRBV7-7
CASSSSGLGATQYF
>.|TRBJ2-1|.|TRBV4-3
CASSPYPSSYNEQFF
>.|TRBJ2-3|.|TRBV15
CATSRGGEVVTQYF
>TRBD1|TRBJ1-5|many|TRBV12-3/TRBV12-4
CASSLSPGTGINQPQHF
>.|TRBJ1-1|.|TRBV3-1
CASSQVAENTEAFF
>.|TRBJ2-2|few|TRBV6-4
CASSDLRLGDTGELFF
>TRBD1|TRBJ2-7|.|TRBV5-1
CASSEGASYEQYF
>.|TRBJ2-5|few|TRBV29-1
CSAEGGWETQYF
>.|TRBJ2-7|few|TRBV5-1
CASSLDITASGQYF
>.|TRBJ2-5|many|TRBV21-1
CASSKGDRSGGETQYF